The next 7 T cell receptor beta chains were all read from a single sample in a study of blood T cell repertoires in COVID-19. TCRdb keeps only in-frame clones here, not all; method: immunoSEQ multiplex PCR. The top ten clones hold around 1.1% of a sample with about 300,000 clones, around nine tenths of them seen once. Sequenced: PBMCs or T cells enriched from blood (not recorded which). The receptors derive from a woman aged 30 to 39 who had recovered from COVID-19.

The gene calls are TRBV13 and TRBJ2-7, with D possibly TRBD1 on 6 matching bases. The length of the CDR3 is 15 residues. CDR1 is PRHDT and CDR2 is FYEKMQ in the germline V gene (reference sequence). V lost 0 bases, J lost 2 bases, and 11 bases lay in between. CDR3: CASSLGRGSTYEQYF. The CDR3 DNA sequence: TGTGCCAGCAGCTTAGGTAGGGGGAGCACCTACGAGCAGTACTTC.

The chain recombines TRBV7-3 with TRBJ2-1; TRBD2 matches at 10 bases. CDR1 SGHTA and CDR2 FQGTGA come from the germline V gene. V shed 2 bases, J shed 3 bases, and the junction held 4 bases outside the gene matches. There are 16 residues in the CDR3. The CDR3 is CASSLLAGAGYNEQFF. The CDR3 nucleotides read TGTGCCAGCAGCTTACTAGCGGGAGCGGGCTACAATGAGCAGTTCTTC.

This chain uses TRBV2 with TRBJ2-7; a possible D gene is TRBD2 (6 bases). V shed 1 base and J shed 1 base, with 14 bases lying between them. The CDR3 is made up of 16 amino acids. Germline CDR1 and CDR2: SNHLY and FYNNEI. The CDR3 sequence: CASSEEGGPKSYEQYF. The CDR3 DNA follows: TGTGCCAGCAGTGAAGAGGGAGGCCCTAAATCCTACGAGCAGTACTTC.

The CDR3 loop is CASSRAGGQATEAFF. For the CDR3, the DNA is TGTGCCAGCAGCCGCGCCGGGGGGCAGGCCACTGAAGCTTTCTTT. The V call is TRBV5-8, the J call TRBJ1-1; a possible D gene is TRBD1 (6 bases). Per the germline V gene, CDR1 is SGHTS and CDR2 is YDEGEE. Trimming took off 4 bases at V and 4 bases at J, with 17 bases between the two ends. The CDR3 length is 15 residues.

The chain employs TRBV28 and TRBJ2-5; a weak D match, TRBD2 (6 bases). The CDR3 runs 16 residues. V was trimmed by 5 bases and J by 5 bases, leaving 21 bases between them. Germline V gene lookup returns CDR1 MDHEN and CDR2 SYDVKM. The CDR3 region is CASSPLAAEGWETQYF. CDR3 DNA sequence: TGTGCCAGCAGTCCTCTCGCGGCGGAGGGGTGGGAGACCCAGTACTTC.

In DNA form, the CDR3 reads TGTGCCAGCAGCGTAGACCCCCCCGGGGGGATCACAGATACGCAGTATTTT. The encoded protein is CASSVDPPGGITDTQYF. The rearrangement joins TRBV9 to TRBJ2-3, with TRBD2 matching 7 bases. V dropped 0 bases and J dropped 2; count of bases not matched to a gene: 9. The CDR3 length is 17 residues. Germline V gene lookup returns CDR1 SGDLS and CDR2 YYNGEE.

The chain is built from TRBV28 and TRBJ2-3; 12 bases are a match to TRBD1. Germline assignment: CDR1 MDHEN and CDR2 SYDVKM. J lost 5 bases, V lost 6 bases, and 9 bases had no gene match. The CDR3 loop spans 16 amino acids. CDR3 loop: CASSSPGQGAGDTQYF. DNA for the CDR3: TGTGCCAGCAGCTCCCCGGGACAGGGGGCTGGAGATACGCAGTATTTT.